The entry that follows covers one T cell receptor (beta chain) sequence. This specimen comes from a study of cytomegalovirus exposure and HLA in healthy donors. V shed 6 bases and J shed 7 bases, with 16 bases lying between them. The CDR3 loop spans 15 amino acids. Germline assignment: CDR1 KGHSH and CDR2 LQKENI. PCR employed 60 Vbeta and 13 Jbeta primers. The table came from immunoSEQ multiplex PCR; TCRdb's copy has only in-frame clones and leaves some out. The sample lists under 200,000 clones, more than 65% occurring once. The sequenced sample was PBMCs. The chain employs TRBV18 and TRBJ1-6; D is unclear. The sequence was collected from a woman aged 30 to 39 in good health and CMV-seropositive. The CDR3 sequence is CASSGLEGDNSPLHF. Written as DNA, the CDR3 is TGTGCCAGCTCCGGTCTCGAGGGAGACAATTCACCCCTCCACTTT. The variable domain in full, completed from reference TRBV18 and TRBJ1-6, reads NAGVMQNPRHLVRRRGQEARLRCSPMKGHSHVYWYRQLPEEGLKFMVYLQKENIIDESGMPKERFSAEFPKEGPSILRIQQVVRGDSAAYFCASSGLEGDNSPLHFGNGTRLTVT.